The rows below give T cell receptor beta chains drawn from one sample of a study of cytomegalovirus exposure and HLA in healthy donors. Clones were sequenced by immunoSEQ multiplex PCR, and TCRdb holds only the in-frame ones, with some missing. The table shows some 140,000 clones, with 65% to 85% occurring only once. The sequenced sample was PBMCs. The source of these receptors is a man in his forties or fifties in good health and CMV-seronegative. The CDR3 runs from the conserved cysteine through the conserved F or W. Each record gives: CDR3 protein, CDR3 DNA, V gene, clone size, J gene, D gene. D genes are given only for firm matches. Some rows have no size entry. The others give once, few or many, or a class for an expanded clone.

CDR3: CASSFWGGTEWASGNTIYF
DNA: TGTGCCAGCAGTTTCTGGGGGGGGACCGAGTGGGCCTCTGGAAACACCATATATTTT
V: TRBV28
size: .
J: TRBJ1-3
D: .

CDR3: CASSGTPETQYF
DNA: TGTGCCAGCAGTGGGACACCAGAGACCCAGTACTTC
V: TRBV2
size: few
J: TRBJ2-5
D: .

CDR3: CASSDTRAADTQYF
DNA: TGTGCCAGCAGCGACACTAGAGCGGCAGATACGCAGTATTTT
V: TRBV5-6
size: .
J: TRBJ2-3
D: .

CDR3: CASSWWGANTGELFF
DNA: TGTGCCAGTAGCTGGTGGGGGGCGAACACCGGGGAGCTGTTTTTT
V: TRBV19
size: .
J: TRBJ2-2
D: .

CDR3: CAIRSGQGAYEQYF
DNA: TGTGCCATCAGAAGCGGACAGGGGGCCTACGAGCAGTACTTC
V: TRBV10-3
size: .
J: TRBJ2-7
D: TRBD1

CDR3: CSSNRDRGYEQYF
DNA: TGTTCCAGCAACCGGGACAGGGGCTACGAGCAGTACTTC
V: TRBV7-9
size: .
J: TRBJ2-7
D: TRBD1

CDR3: CASSPDRGVLEQYF
DNA: TGCGCCAGCAGCCCGGACAGGGGGGTACTCGAGCAGTACTTC
V: TRBV10-1
size: .
J: TRBJ2-7
D: TRBD1

CDR3: CASSPRQKSGTSSYNEQFF
DNA: TGTGCCAGCAGCCCCCGACAGAAGTCCGGGACTAGTTCCTACAATGAGCAGTTCTTC
V: TRBV7-9
size: .
J: TRBJ2-1
D: TRBD2

CDR3: CASSPASSGISAAQYF
DNA: TGTGCCAGCAGCCCTGCTTCTAGCGGGATCTCGGCGGCCCAGTACTTC
V: TRBV5-4
size: .
J: TRBJ2-5
D: TRBD2

CDR3: CASSVGPDSYEQYF
DNA: TGTGCCAGCAGCGTAGGTCCAGACTCCTACGAGCAGTACTTC
V: TRBV9
size: .
J: TRBJ2-7
D: .

CDR3: CASRSAGARDTGELFF
DNA: TGTGCCAGCAGGTCAGCGGGGGCGCGCGACACCGGGGAGCTGTTTTTT
V: TRBV28
size: .
J: TRBJ2-2
D: TRBD2

CDR3: CSVARGLVQETQYF
DNA: TGCAGCGTTGCCCGGGGACTAGTGCAAGAGACCCAGTACTTC
V: TRBV29-1
size: .
J: TRBJ2-5
D: TRBD2

CDR3: CASRPQGKDTGELFF
DNA: TGTGCCAGCAGACCACAGGGAAAGGACACCGGGGAGCTGTTTTTT
V: TRBV9
size: few
J: TRBJ2-2
D: .

CDR3: CASSLRTGTTEQYF
DNA: TGTGCCAGCAGCTTACGGACTGGAACTACCGAGCAGTACTTC
V: TRBV7-2
size: .
J: TRBJ2-7
D: .

CDR3: CASSFIPRNTEAFF
DNA: TGTGCCAGTTCCTTTATCCCCAGAAACACTGAAGCTTTCTTT
V: TRBV19
size: .
J: TRBJ1-1
D: .

CDR3: CASSFGTSGMGGELFF
DNA: TGTGCCAGCAGCTTTGGGACTAGCGGGATGGGCGGGGAGCTGTTTTTT
V: TRBV7-8
size: once
J: TRBJ2-2
D: TRBD2

CDR3: CASSQVGDRGTETQYF
DNA: TGTGCCAGCAGCCAGGTCGGGGACAGGGGGACAGAGACCCAGTACTTC
V: TRBV11-2
size: .
J: TRBJ2-5
D: TRBD1

CDR3: CASSPPRPNTGELFF
DNA: TGTGCCAGCAGCCCGCCCAGGCCGAACACCGGGGAGCTGTTTTTT
V: TRBV7-2
size: .
J: TRBJ2-2
D: .

CDR3: CASSRTSGTFTDTQYF
DNA: TGTGCCAGTAGTAGGACTAGCGGAACCTTCACAGATACGCAGTATTTT
V: TRBV19
size: .
J: TRBJ2-3
D: TRBD2

CDR3: CASSLAPPRGYEQYF
DNA: TGCGCCAGCAGCTTGGCCCCCCCCCGAGGCTACGAGCAGTACTTC
V: TRBV5-1
size: .
J: TRBJ2-7
D: .

CDR3: CASSPGLAGGPEEQFF
DNA: TGTGCCAGCAGCCCGGGACTAGCGGGAGGGCCGGAGGAGCAGTTCTTC
V: TRBV7-9
size: .
J: TRBJ2-1
D: TRBD2

CDR3: CASSPGEDTSTDTQYF
DNA: TGTGCCAGCAGCCCCGGGGAGGATACTAGCACAGATACGCAGTATTTT
V: TRBV6-6
size: .
J: TRBJ2-3
D: .

CDR3: CSAFPGGNEQFF
DNA: TGCAGCGCTTTCCCCGGGGGCAATGAGCAGTTCTTC
V: TRBV29-1
size: .
J: TRBJ2-1
D: .

CDR3: CASSEEGSPSYEQYF
DNA: TGTGCCAGCAGTGAGGAAGGGAGTCCGTCCTACGAGCAGTACTTC
V: TRBV2
size: .
J: TRBJ2-7
D: .

CDR3: CASSTNWGRGQDEQFF
DNA: TGTGCCAGCTCAACCAATTGGGGCAGGGGGCAGGATGAGCAGTTCTTC
V: TRBV18
size: .
J: TRBJ2-1
D: TRBD1

CDR3: CASSQIATSTDTQYF
DNA: TGTGCCAGCAGCCAGATAGCTACTAGCACAGATACGCAGTATTTT
V: TRBV4-2
size: .
J: TRBJ2-3
D: .

CDR3: CASSIDPGTGMNTDTQYF
DNA: TGTGCCAGTAGTATAGATCCCGGGACAGGGATGAACACAGATACGCAGTATTTT
V: TRBV19
size: .
J: TRBJ2-3
D: TRBD1

CDR3: CASSLMALRLAGGDEQYF
DNA: TGTGCCAGCAGCTTGATGGCCCTCCGACTAGCGGGAGGGGACGAGCAGTACTTC
V: TRBV7-9
size: .
J: TRBJ2-7
D: TRBD2

CDR3: CASSVGQGSNQPQHF
DNA: TGTGCCAGCAGCGTCGGACAGGGGAGCAATCAGCCCCAGCATTTT
V: TRBV9
size: .
J: TRBJ1-5
D: TRBD1

CDR3: CASSADTFYEQYF
DNA: TGCGCCAGCAGCGCCGACACCTTCTACGAGCAGTACTTC
V: TRBV4-1
size: .
J: TRBJ2-7
D: .

CDR3: CASKVRTASYEQYF
DNA: TGTGCCAGCAAAGTCAGGACAGCATCCTACGAGCAGTACTTC
V: TRBV6-6
size: .
J: TRBJ2-7
D: .

CDR3: CASSSLRGQGAGEQYF
DNA: TGTGCCAGCAGCTCCCTCCGAGGACAGGGGGCGGGAGAGCAGTACTTC
V: TRBV11-2
size: .
J: TRBJ2-7
D: TRBD1

CDR3: CASTYSGSTDTQYF
DNA: TGTGCCAGTACCTATAGCGGGAGCACAGATACGCAGTATTTT
V: TRBV19
size: few
J: TRBJ2-3
D: TRBD2

CDR3: CASSSRRVRLAGVGELFF
DNA: TGTGCCAGCAGCTCACGACGTGTGAGACTAGCGGGAGTCGGGGAGCTGTTTTTT
V: TRBV7-2
size: once
J: TRBJ2-2
D: TRBD2

CDR3: CASSQNRVGQPQHF
DNA: TGCGCCAGCAGCCAGAACAGGGTAGGCCAGCCCCAGCATTTT
V: TRBV4-3
size: .
J: TRBJ1-5
D: .

CDR3: CASSEVETANKAFF
DNA: TGTGCCAGCAGTGAAGTGGAGACAGCTAATAAAGCTTTCTTT
V: TRBV6-1
size: .
J: TRBJ1-1
D: .

CDR3: CASSLEDGGTDTQYF
DNA: TGTGCCAGCAGCTTGGAAGACGGGGGCACAGATACGCAGTATTTT
V: TRBV5-6
size: .
J: TRBJ2-3
D: .

CDR3: CASSIFGAGTDTQYF
DNA: TGTGCCAGTAGTATATTTGGAGCGGGCACAGATACGCAGTATTTT
V: TRBV19
size: .
J: TRBJ2-3
D: .

CDR3: CASSSGQGSGYTF
DNA: TGTGCCAGCAGTAGTGGACAGGGTTCCGGCTACACCTTC
V: TRBV27
size: once
J: TRBJ1-2
D: TRBD1

CDR3: CASSPQDRGYTGELFF
DNA: TGTGCCAGCAGCCCCCAGGACAGGGGGTACACCGGGGAGCTGTTTTTT
V: TRBV7-2
size: .
J: TRBJ2-2
D: TRBD1

CDR3: CASSLRDFTDTQYF
DNA: TGTGCCAGCAGCCTCCGGGACTTCACAGATACGCAGTATTTT
V: TRBV14
size: .
J: TRBJ2-3
D: .

CDR3: CASSAPGQVDYGYTF
DNA: TGTGCCAGCAGCGCTCCGGGACAGGTCGACTATGGCTACACCTTC
V: TRBV7-9
size: .
J: TRBJ1-2
D: TRBD1

CDR3: CASSSRLADKEQYF
DNA: TGTGCCAGCAGCTCCCGACTAGCGGACAAGGAGCAGTACTTC
V: TRBV13
size: .
J: TRBJ2-7
D: TRBD2

CDR3: CASSFDRKGNTIYF
DNA: TGTGCCAGCAGTTTTGACAGGAAAGGAAACACCATATATTTT
V: TRBV28
size: .
J: TRBJ1-3
D: .

CDR3: CASSPSDRGEQFF
DNA: TGTGCCAGCAGCCCCTCGGACAGGGGCGAGCAGTTCTTC
V: TRBV2
size: .
J: TRBJ2-1
D: TRBD1

CDR3: CASSESRGAYEQYF
DNA: TGTGCCAGCAGTGAATCCCGGGGAGCCTACGAGCAGTACTTC
V: TRBV25-1
size: .
J: TRBJ2-7
D: .

CDR3: CASSLAPRGGVEKLFF
DNA: TGCGCCAGCAGCTTGGCCCCTCGGGGGGGCGTTGAAAAACTGTTTTTT
V: TRBV5-1
size: .
J: TRBJ1-4
D: .

CDR3: CASSLVSGHYEQYF
DNA: TGCGCCAGCAGCTTGGTTAGCGGCCACTACGAGCAGTACTTC
V: TRBV5-1
size: .
J: TRBJ2-7
D: .

CDR3: CASSQNRGETQYF
DNA: TGTGCCAGCAGCCAAAATAGAGGAGAGACCCAGTACTTC
V: TRBV7-9
size: .
J: TRBJ2-5
D: .

CDR3: CASSLPGLRDQPQHF
DNA: TGTGCCAGCAGTTTACCAGGGCTACGGGATCAGCCCCAGCATTTT
V: TRBV28
size: .
J: TRBJ1-5
D: .

CDR3: CASSLGLKNEQFF
DNA: TGTGCCAGCAGCTTGGGACTAAAGAATGAGCAGTTCTTC
V: TRBV7-2
size: .
J: TRBJ2-1
D: TRBD2

CDR3: CASSFPRVPGELFF
DNA: TGTGCCAGCAGCTTCCCCAGGGTTCCCGGGGAGCTGTTTTTT
V: TRBV6-5
size: .
J: TRBJ2-2
D: .

CDR3: CASSPPGGEGYTF
DNA: TGTGCCAGCTCACCACCAGGGGGCGAGGGCTACACCTTC
V: TRBV18
size: .
J: TRBJ1-2
D: TRBD1